Listed here are 9 T cell receptor beta chains from one sample, sequenced in a study of T-cell memory formation after mild COVID-19. A single record per CDR3 protein comes from TCRdb applying MiXCR to the 5' RACE reads. The data show about 430,000 distinct CDR3 sequences, about 20% seen once. Sequences were obtained from PBMCs or a T cell subset sorted from them (not recorded which). These receptors came from a man aged 18 to 29 who had mild COVID-19 (a few samples of this study predate the infection). Cell type and time point are not known.

In its sample, this clonotype was seen a few times. This chain joins TRBV7-9 and TRBJ2-7, with 7 bases lining up with TRBD2. The V gene end was trimmed by 4 bases and the J gene end by 2 bases; junction bases not matched to a gene: 5. The CDR3 covers 14 residues. Per the germline V gene, CDR1 is SEHNR and CDR2 is FQNEAQ (reference sequence). The CDR3 sequence: CASSYLAAPYEQYF. The DNA for the CDR3 is TGTGCCAGCAGCTACCTAGCGGCCCCCTACGAGCAGTACTTC.

In this sample, this clonotype turned up a few times. This chain connects TRBV6-5 to TRBJ1-2, with 10 nucleotides matching TRBD1. CDR1 MNHEY and CDR2 SVGAGI come from the germline V gene. This CDR3 is 13 amino acids long. The V gene end was trimmed by 10 bases and the J gene end by 4 bases; junction bases not matched to a gene: 6. The CDR3: CATGTGDPYGYTF. The DNA for the CDR3 is TGTGCCACAGGGACAGGGGATCCCTATGGCTACACCTTC.

This rearrangement joins TRBV6-2 or TRBV6-3 to TRBJ2-5; either TRBD1 or TRBD2 may fit D (5 bases each). Germline CDR1 reads MNHEY; CDR2 reads SVGEGT. V lost 6 bases, J lost 2 bases, and 10 bases lay in between. The CDR3 spans 13 residues. Written as DNA, the CDR3 is TGTGCCAGCAGGGGGACGGTACAAGAGACCCAGTACTTC. Amino acid sequence: CASRGTVQETQYF.

This clonotype was counted only a few times. CDR3 in amino acids: CASSLMDLGTEAFF. CDR3 nucleotide sequence: TGTGCCAGCAGCTTAATGGACCTGGGGACTGAAGCTTTCTTT. The V call is TRBV7-8, the J call TRBJ1-1; the D is unclear. The CDR3 has 14 amino acids. Germline loops: CDR1 SGHVS, CDR2 FQNEAQ. Deletions cut 2 bases from V and 5 bases from J, with 12 bases between.

The rearrangement joins TRBV27 to TRBJ2-3; 9 nucleotides align to TRBD2. This CDR3 has 15 residues. V gave up 4 bases and J gave up 1 base; unmatched junction bases: 3. CDR1 MNHEY and CDR2 SMNVEV come from the germline V gene (reference sequence). CDR3 bases: TGTGCCAGCAGTTCCAGACTAGCGGGCACAGATACGCAGTATTTT. It codes for CASSSRLAGTDTQYF.

This chain uses TRBV2 with TRBJ2-6, with 7 bases matching TRBD1. This CDR3 comprises 14 residues. In germline, CDR1 is SNHLY, CDR2 FYNNEI. J gave up 2 bases and V 10 bases, and 5 bases lay outside the gene matches. The CDR3 DNA sequence: TGTGCCAACAAAGACAGGGCTGGGGCCAACGTCCTGACTTTC. This codes for CANKDRAGANVLTF.

The J gene is TRBJ2-7, the V gene TRBV5-4; TRBD1 matches at 10 bases. This CDR3 is built from 13 residues. V shed 3 bases and J 6 bases; nucleotides not matched to a gene: 3. Per germline, CDR1 SGHNT and CDR2 YYREEE (reference sequence). This CDR3 is CASSWDRGSEQYV. In DNA form, the CDR3 reads TGTGCCAGCAGCTGGGACAGGGGAAGCGAGCAGTACGTC.

This clonotype came up a few times. The chain carries TRBV19 and TRBJ1-1; D unresolved. Germline values: CDR1 LNHDA, CDR2 SQIVND (reference sequence). This CDR3 has 15 amino acids. The V and J ends lost 6 bases and 1 base respectively, with 15 bases between them. The CDR3 bases are TGTGCCAGTAGCTTCAGCGGGAACCCGAACACTGAAGCTTTCTTT. It specifies CASSFSGNPNTEAFF.

This clonotype turned up a few times. The V call is TRBV9, the J call TRBJ1-5, with TRBD1 matching over 7 bases. The CDR3 is made up of 17 amino acids. The germline V gene has CDR1 SGDLS and CDR2 YYNGEE. V lost 4 bases and J lost 2; bases outside the gene matches: 12. CDR3 in amino acids: CASSPRGDRVGNQPQHF. The CDR3 bases are TGTGCCAGCAGCCCCCGAGGAGACAGGGTTGGCAATCAGCCCCAGCATTTT.